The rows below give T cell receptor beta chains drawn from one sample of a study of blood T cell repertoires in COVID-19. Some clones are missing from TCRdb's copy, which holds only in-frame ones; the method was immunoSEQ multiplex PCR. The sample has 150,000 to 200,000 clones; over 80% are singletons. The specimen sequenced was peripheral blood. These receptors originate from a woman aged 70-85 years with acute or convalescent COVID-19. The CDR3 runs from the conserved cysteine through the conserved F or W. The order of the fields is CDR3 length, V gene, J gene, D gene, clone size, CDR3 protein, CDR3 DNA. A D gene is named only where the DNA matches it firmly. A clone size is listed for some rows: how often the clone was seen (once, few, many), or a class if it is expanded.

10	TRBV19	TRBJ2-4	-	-	CASSNSVQYF	TGTGCCAGTAGTAATTCAGTTCAGTACTTC
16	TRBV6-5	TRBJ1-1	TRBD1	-	CASSYLRADRDTEAFF	TGTGCCAGCAGTTACCTTCGCGCGGACAGGGACACTGAAGCTTTCTTT
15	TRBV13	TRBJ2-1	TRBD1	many	CASSVRQGVVDEQFF	TGTGCCAGCAGCGTACGACAGGGGGTCGTGGATGAGCAGTTCTTC
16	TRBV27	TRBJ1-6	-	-	CASSLWGWDKNSPLHF	TGTGCCAGCAGTTTATGGGGGTGGGACAAAAATTCACCCCTCCACTTT
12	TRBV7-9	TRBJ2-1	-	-	CASSLVRNEQFF	TGTGCCAGCAGCTTAGTTCGGAATGAGCAGTTCTTC
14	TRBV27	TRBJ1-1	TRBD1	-	CASSIHRGGSEAFF	TGTGCCAGCAGTATTCACAGGGGTGGCTCTGAAGCTTTCTTT
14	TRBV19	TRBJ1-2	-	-	CASSMGRGSYGYTF	TGTGCCAGTAGTATGGGCAGGGGATCGTACGGCTACACCTTC
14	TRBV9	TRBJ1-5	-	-	CASSVAGINQPQHF	TGTGCCAGCAGCGTAGCAGGGATCAATCAGCCCCAGCATTTT
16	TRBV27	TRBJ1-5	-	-	CASSPWSIYSNQPQHF	TGTGCCAGCAGTCCCTGGAGTATATATAGCAATCAGCCCCAGCATTTT
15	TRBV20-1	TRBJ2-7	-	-	CSASTTRDSAYEQYF	TGCAGTGCTAGTACCACGCGGGACAGTGCATACGAGCAGTACTTC
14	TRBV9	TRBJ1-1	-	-	CASSPGTYNTEAFF	TGTGCCAGCAGCCCCGGGACATATAACACTGAAGCTTTCTTT
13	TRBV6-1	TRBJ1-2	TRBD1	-	CASSERTGYGYTF	TGTGCCAGCAGTGAAAGGACAGGCTATGGCTACACCTTC
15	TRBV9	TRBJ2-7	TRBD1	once	CASSVQGDRESEQYF	TGTGCCAGCAGCGTGCAGGGGGATAGGGAGAGCGAGCAGTACTTC
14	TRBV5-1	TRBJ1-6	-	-	CASSGSSNNSPLHF	TGCGCCAGCAGCGGCTCTTCCAATAATTCACCCCTCCACTTT
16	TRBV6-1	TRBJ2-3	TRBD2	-	CASSEARLAGSDTQYF	TGTGCCAGCAGTGAAGCGCGACTAGCGGGATCCGATACGCAGTATTTT
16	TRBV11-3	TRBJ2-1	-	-	CASSPPGAGANNEQFF	TGTGCCAGCAGCCCCCCAGGGGCGGGGGCGAACAATGAGCAGTTCTTC
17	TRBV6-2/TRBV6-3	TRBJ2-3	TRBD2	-	CASSYSAGGGGTDTQYF	TGTGCCAGCAGTTACTCGGCCGGGGGGGGCGGCACAGATACGCAGTATTTT
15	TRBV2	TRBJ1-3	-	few	CASSEGASSRNTIYF	TGTGCCAGCAGTGAAGGGGCCAGCTCTCGGAACACCATATATTTT
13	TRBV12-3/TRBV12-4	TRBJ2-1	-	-	CASSLELVNEQFF	TGTGCCAGCAGTTTAGAACTTGTCAATGAGCAGTTCTTC
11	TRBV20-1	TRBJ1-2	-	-	CSARAVKGYTF	TGCAGTGCTAGGGCAGTAAAAGGCTACACCTTC
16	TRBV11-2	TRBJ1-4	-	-	CASSSLIGAANEKLFF	TGTGCCAGCAGCTCACTTATAGGGGCAGCTAATGAAAAACTGTTTTTT
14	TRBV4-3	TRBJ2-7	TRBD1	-	CASSQNQGASEQYF	TGCGCCAGCAGCCAAAATCAGGGGGCGAGTGAGCAGTACTTC
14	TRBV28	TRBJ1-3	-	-	CASKGGTILYTIYF	TGTGCCAGCAAGGGGGGGACAATTCTTTACACCATATATTTT
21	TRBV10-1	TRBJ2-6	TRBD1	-	CASSTGTGAPGADSGANVLTF	TGCGCCAGCAGTACCGGGACAGGGGCTCCGGGGGCCGACTCTGGGGCCAACGTCCTGACTTTC
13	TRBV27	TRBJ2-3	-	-	CASKVGGTDTQYF	TGTGCCAGCAAGGTGGGCGGCACAGATACGCAGTATTTT
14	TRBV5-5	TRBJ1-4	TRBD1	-	CASSWTGSGEKLFF	TGTGCCAGCAGCTGGACAGGGTCCGGTGAAAAACTGTTTTTT
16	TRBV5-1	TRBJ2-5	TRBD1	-	CASSLYGTGGGETQYF	TGCGCCAGCAGCTTGTATGGGACAGGGGGTGGTGAGACCCAGTACTTC
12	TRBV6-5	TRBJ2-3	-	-	CASSSTWDTQYF	TGTGCCAGCAGTTCGACATGGGATACGCAGTATTTT
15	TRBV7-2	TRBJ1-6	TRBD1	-	CASSLDGGGYSPLHF	TGTGCCAGCAGCTTAGATGGAGGGGGCTATTCACCCCTCCACTTT
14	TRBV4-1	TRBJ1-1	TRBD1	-	CASSQQGVNTEAFF	TGCGCCAGCAGCCAACAGGGGGTTAACACTGAAGCTTTCTTT
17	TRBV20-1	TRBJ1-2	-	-	CSASTRGALTGATGYTF	TGCAGTGCTAGTACCCGGGGGGCGTTAACCGGGGCCACTGGCTACACCTTC
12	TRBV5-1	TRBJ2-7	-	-	CASSLNYDEQYF	TGCGCCAGCAGCTTGAACTACGACGAGCAGTACTTC
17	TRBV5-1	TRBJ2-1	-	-	CASSASSVRSSYNEQFF	TGCGCCAGCAGCGCCTCTAGCGTCCGTAGCTCCTACAATGAGCAGTTCTTC
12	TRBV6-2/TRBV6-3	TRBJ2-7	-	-	CASSPLAYEQYF	TGTGCCAGCAGCCCACTAGCCTACGAGCAGTACTTC
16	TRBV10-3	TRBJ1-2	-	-	CAISATLTEVNYGYTF	TGTGCCATCAGTGCTACGTTGACAGAGGTTAACTATGGCTACACCTTC
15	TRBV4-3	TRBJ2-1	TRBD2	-	CASSQVGAGEVEQFF	TGCGCCAGCAGCCAAGTCGGGGCGGGAGAGGTTGAGCAGTTCTTC
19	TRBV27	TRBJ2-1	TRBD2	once	CASSRRLAGGGYSYNEQFF	TGTGCCAGCAGTAGACGACTAGCGGGAGGTGGGTACTCCTACAATGAGCAGTTCTTC
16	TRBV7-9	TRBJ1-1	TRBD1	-	CASSSAAGGGDTEAFF	TGTGCCAGCAGCTCAGCAGCAGGGGGAGGCGACACTGAAGCTTTCTTT
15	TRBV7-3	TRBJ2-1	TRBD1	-	CASSLDRGTHNEQFF	TGTGCCAGCAGCCTGGACAGGGGGACCCACAATGAGCAGTTCTTC
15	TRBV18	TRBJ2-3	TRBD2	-	CASSPERGVTDTQYF	TGTGCCAGCTCACCAGAGCGGGGTGTTACAGATACGCAGTATTTT
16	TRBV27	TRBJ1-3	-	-	CASSLAGPSSGNTIYF	TGTGCCAGCAGTTTGGCGGGGCCAAGCTCTGGAAACACCATATATTTT
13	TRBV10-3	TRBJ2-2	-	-	CAISETYSGELFF	TGTGCCATCAGTGAGACCTACAGCGGGGAGCTGTTTTTT
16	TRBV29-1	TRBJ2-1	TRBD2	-	CSPGTIPFSSYNEQFF	TGCAGCCCCGGGACTATCCCCTTCAGCTCCTACAATGAGCAGTTCTTC
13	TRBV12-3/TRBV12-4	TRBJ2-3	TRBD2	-	CASNRGGTDTQYF	TGTGCCAGCAACCGGGGGGGCACAGATACGCAGTATTTT
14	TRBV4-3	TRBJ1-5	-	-	CASSQDQGNQPQHF	TGCGCCAGCAGCCAAGACCAGGGAAATCAGCCCCAGCATTTT
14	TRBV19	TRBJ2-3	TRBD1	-	CASSPDRAADTQYF	TGTGCCAGTAGTCCCGACAGGGCAGCAGATACGCAGTATTTT
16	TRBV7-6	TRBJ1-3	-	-	CASSNPLGARGNTIYF	TGTGCCAGCAGCAACCCTTTGGGTGCGCGGGGAAACACCATATATTTT